A single sample gave rise to the 20 T cell receptor beta chains below, sequenced in a study of blood T cell repertoires in COVID-19. The protocol was immunoSEQ multiplex PCR, while the TCRdb copy is restricted to in-frame clones and leaves out a portion. Altogether under 250,000 clones are present, about 82% being singletons, with the ten largest covering 2% to 3%. Sequenced sample: peripheral blood. The source of these receptors is a woman aged 70-85 years with COVID-19, enrolled during active disease.

This rearrangement joins TRBV19 to TRBJ1-5; 9 positions agree with TRBD1. V lost 5 bases, J lost 3 bases, and 8 bases stayed unmatched. The CDR3 runs to 16 residues. CDR1 LNHDA and CDR2 SQIVND come from the germline V gene (reference sequence). The CDR3 coding sequence is TGTGCCAGTAGTCAACAGGGGGCGGGAAACAATCAGCCCCAGCATTTT. Protein: CASSQQGAGNNQPQHF.

This chain links TRBV19 with TRBJ2-5; perhaps TRBD1 as D (6 bases). From germline, CDR1 is LNHDA and CDR2 SQIVND (reference sequence). V gave up 8 bases and J gave up 0 bases, with 13 bases separating them. The CDR3 covers 14 residues. CDR3 DNA: TGTGCCAGTGCTGGAAGGGGGAACCAAGAGACCCAGTACTTC. This codes for CASAGRGNQETQYF.

This chain uses TRBV5-4 with TRBJ1-1, with D perhaps matching TRBD1 (6 bases). This CDR3 has 13 residues. V lost 4 bases and J lost 3, with 10 bases in between. Germline V gene lookup returns CDR1 SGHNT and CDR2 YYREEE (reference sequence). The CDR3 DNA follows: TGTGCCAGCAGCCCTGAGGGGGACACTGAAGCTTTCTTT. As protein: CASSPEGDTEAFF. The variable domain in full, completed from reference TRBV5-4 and TRBJ1-1, reads ETGVTQSPTHLIKTRGQQVTLRCSSQSGHNTVSWYQQALGQGPQFIFQYYREEENGRGNFPPRFSGLQFPNYSSELNVNALELDDSALYLCASSPEGDTEAFFGQGTRLTVV.

This clone was counted a single time. The chain joins TRBV9 to TRBJ1-4; 9 nucleotides line up with TRBD1. Germline values: CDR1 SGDLS, CDR2 YYNGEE. This CDR3 is 18 amino acids long. The V gene end was trimmed by 4 bases and the J gene end by 1 base; junction bases not matched to a gene: 11. The CDR3 loop reads CASSPNRGRRVTNEKLFF. CDR3 nucleotides: TGTGCCAGCAGCCCCAACAGGGGGCGCCGGGTAACTAATGAAAAACTGTTTTTT.

V gene TRBV2 combines with J gene TRBJ1-6, with TRBD1 matching 7 bases. Germline-derived CDR1 and CDR2 are SNHLY and FYNNEI. There are 15 residues in the CDR3. The ends lost 8 bases at V and 10 bases at J; junction bases unmatched: 14. The CDR3 DNA follows: TGTGCCAGCTCGCCGACAGGGCTCCCCGGGTCACCCCTCCACTTT. It translates to CASSPTGLPGSPLHF.

This clone came up once. The chain links TRBV11-3 to TRBJ2-3; 12 bases align to TRBD2. The CDR3 contains 16 residues. Germline values: CDR1 SGHNT, CDR2 YENEEA. V shed 6 bases, J shed 2 bases, and the junction held 6 bases outside the gene matches. CDR3 nucleotides: TGTGCCAGCAGATCCGGACTAGCGGGGACCACAGATACGCAGTATTTT. Protein product: CASRSGLAGTTDTQYF.

The chain recombines TRBV5-1 with TRBJ1-1, with D perhaps matching TRBD1 (6 bases). Germline assignment: CDR1 SGHRS and CDR2 YFSETQ. Trimming shortened V by 4 bases and J by 4 bases, and 17 bases separated the two germline ends. The CDR3 is 15 residues long. CDR3 protein: CASSAVEKGGTEAFF. Written as DNA, the CDR3 is TGCGCCAGCAGCGCGGTCGAGAAAGGGGGCACTGAAGCTTTCTTT.

CDR3 coding DNA: TGTGCCAGCAGCTTAGGACAGAAGGGAAACACCATATATTTT. Translation: CASSLGQKGNTIYF. The chain recombines TRBV7-9 with TRBJ1-3; weak D call: TRBD1 (5 bases). The CDR3 is 14 amino acids. The V gene lost 1 base and the J gene lost 4 bases, with 8 bases spanning the gap. In germline, CDR1 is SEHNR, CDR2 FQNEAQ (reference sequence).

The chain links TRBV4-2 to TRBJ1-2, with 7 bases that match TRBD1. Germline CDR1 reads LGHNA; CDR2 reads YNFKEQ. The CDR3 contains 13 residues. V shed 4 bases and J 13 bases; nucleotides not matched to a gene: 12. CDR3 bases: TGTGCCAGCAGCCGAGAATCTAGGGGGCAGACCACCTTC. This sequence encodes CASSRESRGQTTF.

The chain has TRBV19 and TRBJ1-3; the D gene is possibly TRBD1 (5 bases). V shed 3 bases and J shed 4 bases, with 7 bases lying between them. CDR1 LNHDA and CDR2 SQIVND come from the germline V gene (reference sequence). The CDR3 is 13 amino acids. The CDR3 DNA sequence: TGTGCCAGTAGTATCACAGGAGGAAACACCATATATTTT. Translated: CASSITGGNTIYF.

The chain is built from TRBV5-1 and TRBJ2-1, with D perhaps matching TRBD2 (6 bases). V lost 0 bases, J lost 6 bases, and 13 bases lay in between. The CDR3 totals 15 residues. The germline V gene has CDR1 SGHRS and CDR2 YFSETQ. In DNA, the CDR3 is TGCGCCAGCAGCTTGGCAGAGACTAGGAGCAATGAGCAGTTCTTC. Amino acid sequence: CASSLAETRSNEQFF.

The V call is TRBV7-6, the J call TRBJ2-7, with TRBD1 identical over 10 bases. The ends lost 4 bases at V and 5 bases at J; junction bases unmatched: 14. In germline, CDR1 is SGHVS, CDR2 FNYEAQ. This CDR3 has 17 amino acids. CDR3 protein: CASSSGFPGTGEDEQYF. In nucleotides, the CDR3 is TGTGCCAGCAGCTCGGGCTTTCCCGGGACAGGGGAAGACGAGCAGTACTTC.

V and J are TRBV7-2 and TRBJ1-2; D is undetermined. The V and J ends lost 5 bases and 8 bases respectively, with 15 bases between them. The length of the CDR3 is 13 residues. Germline V gives CDR1 SGHTA, CDR2 FQGNSA. This chain's CDR3 is CASSTGELGGYTF. The CDR3 DNA is TGTGCCAGCAGCACCGGGGAACTCGGCGGCTACACCTTC.

In DNA, the CDR3 is TGTGCGAGTAGACAGGGGGCTAGGGAAACCGGGGAGCTGTTTTTT. It translates to CASRQGARETGELFF. This chain joins TRBV9 and TRBJ2-2; 10 nucleotides line up with TRBD1. The germline V gene has CDR1 SGDLS and CDR2 YYNGEE. This CDR3 is built from 15 residues.

This rearrangement joins TRBV27 to TRBJ2-3, with 11 nucleotides matching TRBD2. The CDR3 spans 17 residues. Germline V gene lookup returns CDR1 MNHEY and CDR2 SMNVEV (reference sequence). J gave up 4 bases and V 6 bases, and 12 bases lay outside the gene matches. The CDR3 here is CASSIITMGLAADTQYF. The CDR3 nucleotides read TGTGCCAGCAGCATAATTACGATGGGACTAGCGGCAGATACGCAGTATTTT.

V is TRBV7-2 and J is TRBJ1-4; D might be TRBD1 (6 bases). CDR3 length equals 14 residues. Germline loops: CDR1 SGHTA, CDR2 FQGNSA. V shed 2 bases and J shed 8 bases, with 12 bases lying between them. For the CDR3, the DNA is TGTGCCAGCAGCTTAAGCCAGGGGAGCGAAAAACTGTTTTTT. This gives the protein CASSLSQGSEKLFF.

In its sample, this clone was seen once. This chain joins TRBV11-2 and TRBJ2-3; 7 positions match TRBD2. This CDR3 spans 16 amino acids. After removal of 3 bases from V and 0 bases from J, the junction contained 6 bases not matched to a gene. Germline loops: CDR1 SGHAT, CDR2 FQNNGV. CDR3 amino acids: CASSFRRGLSTDTQYF. The CDR3 nucleotides read TGTGCCAGCAGCTTCAGGCGGGGGTTGAGCACAGATACGCAGTATTTT.

The chain couples TRBV10-3 to TRBJ2-1; TRBD2 matches 11 bases. CDR3 length: 17 residues. Germline assignment: CDR1 ENHRY and CDR2 SYGVKD. V lost 6 bases and J lost 5; bases outside the gene matches: 12. The CDR3 region has the DNA TGTGCCATCAGACATAACATAGGGACTAGCGGCGACAATGAGCAGTTCTTC. This codes for CAIRHNIGTSGDNEQFF.

This chain joins TRBV5-6 and TRBJ1-1; D is uncertain. Trimming took off 1 base at V and 4 bases at J, with 11 bases between the two ends. The CDR3 is made up of 14 amino acids. Germline CDR1 and CDR2: SGHDT and YYEEEE. CDR3 amino acids: CASSLYGYGTEAFF. The CDR3 DNA reads TGTGCCAGCAGCTTGTACGGGTACGGCACTGAAGCTTTCTTT.

The rearrangement links TRBV6-5 to TRBJ2-7; maybe TRBD2 (5 bases). The CDR3 runs 15 residues. V was pared by 0 bases and J by 7 bases, with 16 bases between. Per the germline V gene, CDR1 is MNHEY and CDR2 is SVGAGI. CDR3 coding DNA: TGTGCCAGCAGTTACTCGATACTCGAGGGTTGGGAGCAGTACTTC. Translated, it gives CASSYSILEGWEQYF.